These 9 T cell receptor beta chains were sequenced from one sample in a study of T-cell reconstitution after alpha-beta-depleted transplantation in children. Unique molecular identifiers were built into the TCRbeta library. TCRdb used MiXCR to reprocess the PCR reads, holding one entry per CDR3 protein. The sample records about 600,000 distinct CDR3 sequences, 20% to 25% being singletons. The specimen was PBMCs, mostly from graft donor cells, collected 360 days after TCRalphabeta/CD19-depleted stem cell transplant. Receptor source: a boy in the first two years of life who had a stem cell transplant for acute myeloid leukemia, so the T cells may come from the graft donor.

The rearrangement links TRBV6-5 to TRBJ2-7, with D possibly matching TRBD2 (5 bases). The CDR3 spans 13 residues. The germline V and J ends were trimmed by 8 bases and 0 bases, with 11 bases remaining between them. The germline gives CDR1 MNHEY, CDR2 SVGAGI. Here the CDR3 DNA reads TGTGCCAGCGTCGGGGTGGGCTCCTACGAGCAGTACTTC. Encoded protein: CASVGVGSYEQYF.

V usage is TRBV27 and J usage is TRBJ2-1, with 7 nucleotides matching TRBD1. V trimming: 2 bases; J trimming: 4 bases; junction bases outside the gene matches: 11. This CDR3 spans 17 amino acids. Germline assignment: CDR1 MNHEY and CDR2 SMNVEV (reference sequence). CDR3 nucleotide sequence: TGTGCCAGCAGTTTAATAGGACAGGTCGTGCCGTACAATGAGCAGTTCTTC. Amino acid sequence: CASSLIGQVVPYNEQFF.

This clonotype was found a few times. The V gene is TRBV20-1, the J gene TRBJ1-4; D is undetermined. With 1 base removed from V and 15 bases from J, the gap between germline ends came to 9 bases. Germline assignment: CDR1 DFQATT and CDR2 SNEGSKA (reference sequence). CDR3 length: 10 amino acids. Written as DNA, the CDR3 is TGCAGTGCTAGAGGCCAAGGGTTGTTTTTT. This sequence encodes CSARGQGLFF.

There are many counts of this clonotype. J is TRBJ2-1 and V is TRBV9; D gene ambiguous. The CDR3 extends over 15 amino acids. Trimming left V 3 bases short and J 6 bases short, with 16 bases between. Germline assignment: CDR1 SGDLS and CDR2 YYNGEE. In nucleotides, the CDR3 is TGTGCCAGCAGCGCCGCAAAAAAGCGCAGCAATGAGCAGTTCTTC. Translation: CASSAAKKRSNEQFF.

V and J are TRBV29-1 and TRBJ2-5; the match to TRBD1 covers 12 bases. Germline-derived CDR1 and CDR2 are SQVTM and ANQGSEA. V shed 4 bases, J shed 5 bases, and the junction held 20 bases outside the gene matches. The length of the CDR3 is 19 residues. CDR3 in amino acids: CSVVGWGQGASGVRETQYF. Here the CDR3 DNA reads TGCAGCGTTGTCGGATGGGGACAGGGGGCATCAGGAGTCAGGGAGACCCAGTACTTC.

This clonotype was observed a few times. This sequence joins TRBV3-1 and TRBJ1-4; D unclear. V lost 5 bases and J 4 bases, leaving 8 bases between the germline ends. Germline values: CDR1 LGHDT, CDR2 YNNKEL (reference sequence). The CDR3 loop spans 13 amino acids. The DNA of the CDR3 is TGTGCCAGCAGCGAGGGATTTAATGAAAAACTGTTTTTT. As protein: CASSEGFNEKLFF.

The V gene is TRBV20-1, the J gene TRBJ1-5; TRBD1 matches 8 bases. This CDR3 has 12 amino acids. The germline V gene encodes CDR1 DFQATT and CDR2 SNEGSKA (reference sequence). Trimming took 3 bases from V and 7 from J; bases not matched to a gene: 2. The CDR3 loop is CSARTGEQPQHF. Here the CDR3 DNA reads TGCAGTGCTAGGACAGGGGAGCAGCCCCAGCATTTT.

This clonotype has just a few counts. V usage is TRBV7-8 and J usage is TRBJ2-7; D is undetermined. This CDR3 contains 13 residues. From germline, CDR1 is SGHVS and CDR2 FQNEAQ. Trimming left V 2 bases short and J 4 bases short, with 9 bases between. CDR3 coding DNA: TGTGCCAGCAGCTTATGGGCCCTTTACGAGCAGTACGTC. Its translation: CASSLWALYEQYV.

In this sample, this clonotype turned up a few times. The chain links TRBV4-3 to TRBJ2-1; tentative D call: TRBD2 (5 bases). Trimming stripped 0 bases from V and 9 bases from J, with 12 bases between. From germline, CDR1 is LGHNA and CDR2 YSLEER. The CDR3 spans 14 residues. The CDR3 region is CASSQDRRLSEQFF. The DNA of the CDR3 is TGCGCCAGCAGCCAAGATCGGAGGCTAAGTGAGCAGTTCTTC.